This T cell receptor beta chain was obtained from a study of blood T cell repertoires in COVID-19. The CDR3 is made up of 13 amino acids. Unmatched junction bases numbered 4, after V lost 3 bases and J lost 7 bases. Per germline, CDR1 MDHEN and CDR2 SYDVKM. Generated by immunoSEQ multiplex PCR, the TCRdb table keeps only in-frame clones and is missing some. The table has around 200,000 clones, approximately 85% seen once; the top ten hold over 2.5%. V gene TRBV28 combines with J gene TRBJ1-2; 8 bases map to TRBD1. Specimen: peripheral blood. The origin of this receptor is a man aged 55 to 70 with acute or convalescent COVID-19. The CDR3 spells CASSLNRGIGYTF. The DNA of the CDR3 is TGTGCCAGCAGTTTGAACAGGGGGATTGGCTACACCTTC.